These 15 T cell receptor beta chains share one sample of origin, sequenced in a study of T cell clonality in common variable immunodeficiency. Profiling relied on immunoSEQ multiplex PCR, and the TCRdb table lists in-frame clones only, not all of them. The sample was found to contain about 66,000 clones, and every one recurs. Sample: peripheral blood mononuclear cells. These receptors were collected from a person aged 18 to 70 in good health.

This clone was recorded many times. The read terminates 3 residues before the CDR3 end, so the remaining end is supplied by the germline J gene. This chain connects TRBV12-3 or TRBV12-4 to TRBJ1-6; 8 nucleotides match TRBD1. The CDR3 consists of 14 residues. After removal of 6 bases from V and 5 bases from J, the junction contained 3 bases not matched to a gene. CDR3: CASSLQGDNSPLHF. Partial CDR3 DNA: TGTGCCAGCAGCCTACAGGGGGATAATTCACCC.

This clone was detected many times. The read ends 3 residues before the CDR3 terminus; that terminus is restored from the germline J gene. This sequence joins TRBV7-2 and TRBJ2-1; maybe TRBD2 (6 bases). The germline V gene has CDR1 SGHTA and CDR2 FQGNSA. The length of the CDR3 is 14 residues. V lost 3 bases to trimming and J lost 5 bases, with 11 bases between them. CDR3 residues: CASSLAGINNEQFF. The CDR3 DNA, read in part, is TGTGCCAGCAGCTTGGCGGGGATAAACAATGAG.

As regards this clone: The read gets to within 3 residues of the CDR3 end, and the germline J gene fills in the rest. The chain combines TRBV19 with TRBJ1-1; maybe TRBD1 (5 bases). Germline assignment: CDR1 LNHDA and CDR2 SQIVND (reference sequence). Trimming shortened V by 7 bases and J by 3 bases, and 12 bases separated the two germline ends. CDR3 length equals 13 residues. The part of the CDR3 DNA that was read is TGTGCCAGTACCCTTCGAGGGGACACTGAA. As protein: CASTLRGDTE. The complete CDR3 reads CASTLRGDTEAFF.

The sample holds many counts of this clone. The read falls 3 residues short of the CDR3 end, and the missing part is taken from the germline J gene. The rearrangement links TRBV19 to TRBJ1-4, with TRBD1 matching over 7 bases. V lost 4 bases to trimming and J lost 7 bases; unmatched junction nucleotides: 9. Germline V gene data show CDR1 as LNHDA and CDR2 as SQIVND (reference sequence). CDR3 length: 15 residues. This CDR3 is CASSTTGSVSEKLFF. The CDR3 DNA, read in part, is TGTGCCAGTAGTACGACAGGGTCGGTGAGTGAAAAA.

This clone was observed many times. The read gets to within 3 residues of the CDR3 end, and the germline J gene fills in the rest. This sequence joins TRBV20-1 and TRBJ2-3; 10 bases align to TRBD1. This CDR3 spans 15 amino acids. From germline, CDR1 is DFQATT and CDR2 SNEGSKA (reference sequence). V trimming: 5 bases; J trimming: 4 bases; junction bases outside the gene matches: 9. Incomplete CDR3 DNA: TGCAGTGCTTCCCTCGGGACAGGGGTTGCAGATACG. This codes for CSASLGTGVADT. The full-length CDR3 reads as CSASLGTGVADTQYF.

The table lists this clone with many counts. The read gets to within 3 residues of the CDR3 end, and the germline J gene fills in the rest. The rearrangement links TRBV6-1 to TRBJ1-6; D gene unclear. Trimming cost V 2 bases and J 10 bases, with 6 bases left between them. Germline CDR1 and CDR2: MNHNS and SASEGT. The CDR3 is made up of 12 amino acids. The covered CDR3 bases are TGTGCCAGCAGTGAAACGCGGTCACCC. Protein: CASSETRSP. The entire CDR3 protein reads CASSETRSPLHF.

This clone was detected many times. The observed sequence ends 3 residues before the CDR3 terminus, with the missing tail filled in from the germline J gene. The chain has TRBV6-1 and TRBJ2-7, with TRBD2 identical over 7 bases. J gave up 4 bases and V 1 base, and 7 bases lay outside the gene matches. Germline V gives CDR1 MNHNS, CDR2 SASEGT. CDR3 size: 15 residues. The covered CDR3 bases are TGTGCCAGCAGTGAAGGACTAGAGGGAGGGTACGAG. Its translation is CASSEGLEGGYE. The entire CDR3 protein is CASSEGLEGGYEQYF.

Ten or more counts support this clone. The CDR3 end lies 3 residues beyond the end of the read and is filled in from the germline J gene. The chain employs TRBV20-1 and TRBJ1-5, with 7 bases fitting TRBD1. The germline V gene encodes CDR1 DFQATT and CDR2 SNEGSKA (reference sequence). The CDR3 sequence is 16 residues long. V shed 1 base, J shed 0 bases, and the junction held 6 bases outside the gene matches. The sequenced part of the CDR3 DNA is TGCAGTGCTAGAGCTTGGGACAGAAATAGCAATCAGCCC. It is translated as CSARAWDRNSNQP. The entire CDR3 protein is CSARAWDRNSNQPQHF.

This clone was observed at least ten times. CDR3 bases read: TGTGCCAGCTCACCAGGACAGGCCTTGAATCAGCCC. Translation gives CASSPGQALNQP. The entire CDR3 protein is CASSPGQALNQPQHF. This chain uses TRBV18 with TRBJ1-5; 7 nucleotides match TRBD1. The sequenced fragment ends 3 residues before the CDR3 boundary, so the rest is inferred from the germline J gene. V dropped 2 bases and J dropped 4; count of bases not matched to a gene: 5. Germline CDR1 is KGHSH and CDR2 is LQKENI. CDR3 length: 15 residues.

This clone occurred many times. The CDR3 protein is CSAMWTSADEQFF. CDR3 bases read: TGCAGTGCTATGTGGACTAGCGCGGATGAG. The rearrangement joins TRBV20-1 to TRBJ2-1; 9 bases map to TRBD2. Read sequence stops 3 residues before the CDR3 end, and the germline J gene provides the missing end. The V gene end was trimmed by 4 bases and the J gene end by 8 bases; junction bases not matched to a gene: 6. The CDR3 is made up of 13 amino acids. Germline loops: CDR1 DFQATT, CDR2 SNEGSKA (reference sequence).

The sample holds many counts of this clone. The CDR3 end is not reached by the read, which stops 3 residues before it; the germline J gene fills it in. The chain carries TRBV5-1 and TRBJ2-1; 10 nucleotides align to TRBD2. This CDR3 has 16 amino acids. With 4 bases clipped from V and 5 bases from J, the junction kept 9 bases outside the gene matches. Germline CDR1 and CDR2: SGHRS and YFSETQ. CDR3 sequence: CASSQQGAGGNNEQFF. The covered CDR3 bases are TGCGCCAGCAGCCAACAAGGAGCGGGGGGGAACAATGAG.

This clone was counted at least ten times. The DNA ends 3 residues before the CDR3 does, and the rest of the CDR3 is filled in from the germline J gene. J is TRBJ1-1 and V is TRBV20-1, with D maybe TRBD1 (5 bases). The CDR3 length is 12 residues. The germline V and J ends were trimmed by 6 bases and 1 base, with 9 bases remaining between them. Per the germline V gene, CDR1 is DFQATT and CDR2 is SNEGSKA (reference sequence). CDR3 DNA, as far as it was read: TGCAGTGCCACGGGGGGGAACACTGAA. This translates into CSATGGNTE. The whole CDR3 protein reads CSATGGNTEAFF.

The table lists this clone with many counts. The observed sequence ends 3 residues before the CDR3 terminus, with the missing tail filled in from the germline J gene. The chain carries TRBV4-1 and TRBJ2-1, with D perhaps matching TRBD2 (7 bases). The CDR3 loop spans 16 amino acids. The V gene lost 1 base and the J gene lost 4 bases, with 14 bases spanning the gap. The V gene's germline CDR1 is MGHRA and CDR2 YSYEKL. CDR3 residues: CASSQGGAGVYNEQFF. The CDR3 bases that were read are TGCGCCAGCAGCCAAGGGGGGGCGGGGGTATACAATGAG.

This clone was observed many times. Coverage ceases 3 residues before the CDR3 finishes, and the germline J gene fills in the end. The rearrangement uses TRBV5-1 and TRBJ1-1, with TRBD1 matching over 9 bases. The CDR3 is made up of 14 amino acids. Germline V gene lookup returns CDR1 SGHRS and CDR2 YFSETQ. V gave up 3 bases and J gave up 6 bases; unmatched junction bases: 6. CDR3 residues: CASSWATGGSEAFF. The sequenced CDR3 bases are TGCGCCAGCAGCTGGGCGACAGGGGGGTCTGAA.

This clone was counted at least ten times. One junction end does not reproduce the germline sequence, and a read error may be involved. The CDR3 extends 3 residues past the end of the read, so its final part is completed from the germline J gene. The chain joins TRBV7-6 to TRBJ1-1; 10 nucleotides agree with TRBD1. Germline V gene sequence: CDR1 SGHVS, CDR2 FNYEAQ. This CDR3 has 15 amino acids. CDR3 sequence reads: CASSVGQGLNTEAFF. The sequenced CDR3 bases are TGTGCCAGCAGCGTGGGACAGGGGTTGAATACTGAA.